These 5 T cell receptor beta chains came from one sample sequenced in a study of T cell responses to AZD1222 COVID-19 vaccine. The table came from immunoSEQ multiplex PCR; TCRdb's copy has only in-frame clones and leaves some out. This table has some 140,000 clones, approximately 94% appearing once. Source: peripheral blood, taken on day 0 of AZD1222 vaccination. These receptors originate from an adult in good health.

V and J are TRBV6-5 and TRBJ1-5; no clear D gene. Germline V gives CDR1 MNHEY, CDR2 SVGAGI. The V gene lost 6 bases and the J gene lost 0 bases, with 6 bases spanning the gap. The CDR3 covers 13 residues. DNA of the CDR3: TGTGCCAGCAGACTATATAGCAATCAGCCCCAGCATTTT. Its translation is CASRLYSNQPQHF.

The chain combines TRBV5-1 with TRBJ2-1; 7 nucleotides match TRBD2. J lost 6 bases, V lost 2 bases, and 8 bases had no gene match. The CDR3 is 15 residues long. From germline, CDR1 is SGHRS and CDR2 YFSETQ. Here the CDR3 DNA reads TGCGCCAGCAGCTTTCAGCGCCCGGGGGGCAATGAGCAGTTCTTC. Protein sequence: CASSFQRPGGNEQFF.

The chain combines TRBV7-9 with TRBJ1-1; D remains unclear. This CDR3 is 11 amino acids long. Germline CDR1 is SEHNR and CDR2 is FQNEAQ (reference sequence). Trimming left V 5 bases short and J 6 bases short, with 7 bases between. Here the CDR3 DNA reads TGTGCCAGCAGCCACAGCCCTGAAGCTTTCTTT. Encoded protein: CASSHSPEAFF. The whole variable domain, filled in from reference TRBV7-9 and TRBJ1-1, reads DTGVSQNPRHKITKRGQNVTFRCDPISEHNRLYWYRQTLGQGPEFLTYFQNEAQLEKSRLLSDRFSAERPKGSFSTLEIQRTEQGDSAMYLCASSHSPEAFFGQGTRLTVV.

The chain joins TRBV5-4 to TRBJ1-2; D unresolved. CDR1 is SGHNT and CDR2 is YYREEE in the germline V gene (reference sequence). The CDR3 is 16 residues long. Trimming took off 0 bases at V and 8 bases at J, with 20 bases between the two ends. Here the CDR3 DNA reads TGTGCCAGCAGCTTGGGAAGTTCCTCGAGGGATGGCGGCTACACCTTC. Its translation: CASSLGSSSRDGGYTF. Complete variable domain (other parts from reference TRBV5-4 and TRBJ1-2): ETGVTQSPTHLIKTRGQQVTLRCSSQSGHNTVSWYQQALGQGPQFIFQYYREEENGRGNFPPRFSGLQFPNYSSELNVNALELDDSALYLCASSLGSSSRDGGYTFGSGTRLTVV.

The chain uses TRBV3-1 (or the pseudogene TRBV3-2) and TRBJ2-7; 12 nucleotides line up with TRBD2. Looked up from germline, CDR1 is LGHDT and CDR2 is YNNKEL (reference sequence). V dropped 0 bases and J dropped 5; count of bases not matched to a gene: 5. The CDR3 runs 16 residues. CDR3 in DNA: TGTGCCAGCAGCCAAGATACTAGCGGGAGGTCCCACGAGCAGTACTTC. Translated, it gives CASSQDTSGRSHEQYF.